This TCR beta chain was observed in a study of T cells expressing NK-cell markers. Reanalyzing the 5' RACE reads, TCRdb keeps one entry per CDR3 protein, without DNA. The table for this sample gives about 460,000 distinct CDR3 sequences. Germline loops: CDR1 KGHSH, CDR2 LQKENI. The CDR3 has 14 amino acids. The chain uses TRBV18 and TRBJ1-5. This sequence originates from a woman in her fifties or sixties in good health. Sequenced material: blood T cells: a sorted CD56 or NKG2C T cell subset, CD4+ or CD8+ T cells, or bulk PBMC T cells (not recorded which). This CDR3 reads CASSPLGSNQPQHF.